This T cell receptor beta chain was found in a study of T cell changes during pregnancy in multiple sclerosis. Here immunoSEQ multiplex PCR was the method, and the copy in TCRdb shows in-frame clones only, minus some. This table has fewer than 60,000 clones, about 92% appearing once. The CDR3 has 17 residues. The germline gives CDR1 SEHNR, CDR2 FQNEAQ (reference sequence). The V and J ends lost 5 bases and 2 bases, in that order; junction bases with no gene match: 14. The origin of this receptor is a female donor in good health, enrolled as a control in a pregnancy study. The chain employs TRBV7-9 and TRBJ2-5; 7 nucleotides line up with TRBD2. The sequencing used peripheral blood, collected in the third trimester of pregnancy. CDR3 amino acids: CASSQLRLARQQETQYF. The CDR3 bases are TGTGCCAGCAGCCAACTTCGACTAGCAAGACAACAAGAGACCCAGTACTTC.